A single sample is the source of the 18 T cell receptor beta chains below, sequenced in a study of T cells in Graves' hyperthyroidism and ophthalmopathy. RNA transcripts provided the source from which TCR beta CDR3 regions were amplified. HTBI primers were employed in a first-round RT-PCR of the TCR CDR3. In TCRdb, the multiplex PCR reads were re-called with MiXCR into one record per CDR3 protein. The table has a few hundred thousand distinct CDR3 sequences, more than 15% seen once. The sample consisted of blood. These receptors were taken from a woman aged 30 to 39 with Graves' ophthalmopathy.

This clonotype was found a few times. The chain is built from TRBV4-2 and TRBJ2-1, with TRBD2 identical over 8 bases. V lost 0 bases, J lost 8 bases, and 15 bases stayed unmatched. The germline gives CDR1 LGHNA, CDR2 YNFKEQ. The CDR3 extends over 18 amino acids. CDR3 in amino acids: CASSQEIVYAGGVDEQFF. CDR3 bases: TGTGCCAGCAGCCAAGAAATAGTTTATGCGGGAGGTGTGGATGAGCAGTTCTTC.

The sample holds many counts of this clonotype. J is TRBJ2-1 and V is TRBV4-2, with D possibly TRBD2 on 5 matching bases. There are 15 residues in the CDR3. V was shortened by 4 bases and J by 3 bases, with 13 bases between the two germline ends. The germline CDR1 and CDR2 sequences are LGHNA and YNFKEQ. The CDR3 is CASSRGAEVYNEQFF. In DNA, the CDR3 is TGTGCCAGCAGCCGAGGAGCGGAGGTCTACAATGAGCAGTTCTTC.

This clonotype was observed at least ten times. The chain combines TRBV7-2 with TRBJ2-1; TRBD2 aligns across 8 bases. CDR3 size: 16 residues. Germline V gene lookup returns CDR1 SGHTA and CDR2 FQGNSA. V trimming: 7 bases; J trimming: 0 bases; junction bases outside the gene matches: 8. The CDR3 nucleotides read TGTGCCAGCAAGTTATCCGGGACTAGCTCCTACAATGAGCAGTTCTTC. Its translation is CASKLSGTSSYNEQFF.

In its sample, this clonotype was seen many times. This chain connects TRBV12-3 or TRBV12-4 to TRBJ2-2, with D tentatively TRBD1 or TRBD2 (5 bases each). Trimming cost V 5 bases and J 5 bases, with 18 bases left between them. The CDR3 has 16 residues. Here the CDR3 DNA reads TGTGCCAGCAGTCCCTCATGGGACCTCAGGACCGGGGAGCTGTTTTTT. Its translation is CASSPSWDLRTGELFF.

The chain has TRBV5-1 and TRBJ2-3, with 10 positions matching TRBD2. This CDR3 is built from 15 residues. The germline gives CDR1 SGHRS, CDR2 YFSETQ. The J segment lost 3 bases and the V segment lost 8 bases, leaving 9 bases of the junction unmatched. The CDR3 DNA reads as TGCGCCAGTGATCTAGCGGGAGACTATACAGATACGCAGTATTTT. Translating gives CASDLAGDYTDTQYF.

The chain is built from TRBV9 and TRBJ2-1, with TRBD2 matching over 14 bases. CDR1 is SGDLS, CDR2 YYNGEE, per germline. Unmatched junction bases numbered 5, after V lost 3 bases and J lost 9 bases. The CDR3 consists of 15 residues. In nucleotides, the CDR3 is TGTGCCAGCAGCGAAGGACTAGCGGGAGGTCGTGAGCAGTTCTTC. It yields the protein CASSEGLAGGREQFF.

This clonotype was counted only a few times. This chain links TRBV6-1 with TRBJ2-1, with TRBD1 identical over 10 bases. The junction had 6 bases not matched to a gene; V was cut back by 7 bases and J by 15 bases. CDR3 length: 11 residues. Germline V gives CDR1 MNHNS, CDR2 SASEGT. CDR3 nucleotides: TGTGCCAGCACCACATGGGACAGGGGGTTCTTC. Translating gives CASTTWDRGFF.

The chain uses TRBV27 and TRBJ2-7; either TRBD1 or TRBD2 may supply D (5 bases each). Trimming cost V 6 bases and J 5 bases, with 26 bases left between them. There are 17 residues in the CDR3. Germline V gene sequence: CDR1 MNHEY, CDR2 SMNVEV (reference sequence). The CDR3 region is CASSGTDLLGFLNEQYF. The CDR3 region has the DNA TGTGCCAGCAGCGGGACCGATCTACTGGGTTTCCTCAACGAGCAGTACTTC.

This clonotype was seen many times. The rearrangement joins TRBV20-1 to TRBJ2-3; 7 nucleotides align to TRBD1. V lost 1 base, J lost 2 bases, and 3 bases stayed unmatched. Per germline, CDR1 DFQATT and CDR2 SNEGSKA (reference sequence). The CDR3 has 14 residues. CDR3: CSARGDSLTDTQYF. The CDR3 DNA reads as TGCAGTGCTAGAGGGGACAGCCTCACAGATACGCAGTATTTT.

This clonotype was recorded many times. This chain connects TRBV2 to TRBJ2-3; D is possibly TRBD2 (6 bases). Germline CDR1 reads SNHLY; CDR2 reads FYNNEI. V lost 8 bases to trimming and J lost 1 base, with 10 bases between them. The CDR3 runs 13 residues. CDR3 sequence (DNA): TGTGCCAGCGATTTAGCGGGCACAGATACGCAGTATTTT. Its translation is CASDLAGTDTQYF.

This clonotype was picked up many times. The V gene is TRBV11-2, the J gene TRBJ1-2, with 7 bases lining up with TRBD1. The trim removed 1 base at V and 3 bases at J, leaving 20 bases unmatched. The CDR3 totals 20 residues. Germline CDR1 SGHAT, CDR2 FQNNGV. The CDR3 sequence: CASSLVRGETGVAPDYGYTF. In DNA form, the CDR3 reads TGTGCCAGCAGCTTAGTCAGGGGGGAAACAGGGGTAGCCCCGGACTATGGCTACACCTTC.

J is TRBJ2-7 and V is TRBV11-2; 13 nucleotides align to TRBD2. CDR1 is SGHAT, CDR2 FQNNGV, per germline. V trimming: 6 bases; J trimming: 5 bases; junction bases outside the gene matches: 7. The CDR3 is 15 amino acids. The CDR3 coding sequence is TGTGCCAGCAGTTGGACTAGCGGGAGTACAAACGAGCAGTACTTC. Translation: CASSWTSGSTNEQYF. Complete variable domain (other parts from reference TRBV11-2 and TRBJ2-7): EAGVAQSPRYKIIEKRQSVAFWCNPISGHATLYWYQQILGQGPKLLIQFQNNGVVDDSQLPKDRFSAERLKGVDSTLKIQPAKLEDSAVYLCASSWTSGSTNEQYFGPGTRLTVT.

Turning to this clonotype: Given a much more abundant clone one base away, this may be a read error. The chain couples TRBV18 to TRBJ1-3; D is undetermined. In germline, CDR1 is KGHSH, CDR2 LQKENI. The CDR3 runs to 15 residues. CDR3 nucleotide sequence: TGTACCAGCTCACCGTCCCCTGTCTCTGGAAACACCATATATTTT. Translating gives CTSSPSPVSGNTIYF. The full variable domain, rest sourced from reference TRBV18 and TRBJ1-3, is NAGVMQNPRHLVRRRGQEARLRCSPMKGHSHVYWYRQLPEEGLKFMVYLQKENIIDESGMPKERFSAEFPKEGPSILRIQQVVRGDSAAYFCTSSPSPVSGNTIYFGEGSWLTVV.

The table lists this clonotype with a few counts. An end of the junction does not agree with germline; a read error may underlie this. The chain recombines TRBV12-3 or TRBV12-4 with TRBJ2-7; TRBD1 agrees at 7 bases. The CDR3 sequence is 11 residues long. In nucleotides, the CDR3 is TGTGCCAGCAGCTCCGGACAGGAAAAGAACTTC. This codes for CASSSGQEKNF.

The CDR3 bases are TGCAGTGCTTCTGACAATGATCAGCCCCAGCATTTT. This gives the protein CSASDNDQPQHF. The rearrangement uses TRBV20-1 and TRBJ1-5; D not certain. The CDR3 extends over 12 amino acids. Trimming removed 5 bases at V and 5 bases at J, with 10 bases between. The germline CDR1 and CDR2 sequences are DFQATT and SNEGSKA (reference sequence).

This clonotype was counted many times. The chain has TRBV28 and TRBJ1-2, with no clear D. The CDR3 totals 13 residues. V was trimmed by 6 bases and J by 5 bases, leaving 13 bases between them. CDR1 and CDR2 from the germline V gene are MDHEN and SYDVKM. CDR3 loop: CASSLGQLYGYTF. The CDR3 DNA sequence: TGTGCCAGCAGCCTAGGGCAACTTTATGGCTACACCTTC.

This clonotype was recorded many times. The chain uses TRBV7-2 and TRBJ1-2, with 8 bases aligning to TRBD1. The CDR3 runs 14 residues. Unmatched junction bases numbered 4, after V lost 5 bases and J lost 2 bases. Germline values: CDR1 SGHTA, CDR2 FQGNSA. The CDR3 DNA reads as TGTGCCAGCAGCCTGCGACAGGGGAACTATGGCTACACCTTC. Its protein is CASSLRQGNYGYTF.

This chain uses TRBV6-1 with TRBJ2-7; possible D gene TRBD1, 5 bases. Trimming took 0 bases from V and 6 from J, leaving 9 bases between them. The CDR3 is 13 amino acids. CDR1 and CDR2 from the germline V gene are MNHNS and SASEGT. CDR3 nucleotide sequence: TGTGCCAGCAGTGAAGCCGTCAGGGTCGAGCAGTACTTC. Its translation is CASSEAVRVEQYF.